The 22 T cell receptor beta chains listed next were all sequenced from one sample in a study of human T cells and chemical hapten exposure. Time point reported: patch test 3, about 24 weeks after DPC sensitization. This sample's treatment: therapeutic diphenylcyclopropenone sensitization with weekly scalp DPC. TCRdb fed the RACE reads into MiXCR, producing one record per CDR3 protein. This sample carries about 190,000 distinct CDR3 sequences, under 30% of them seen once, and the ten largest clones take roughly 2.3%. The specimen was whole blood, collected in connection with sensitization to the hapten diphenylcyclopropenone (DPC). The receptors stem from a woman in her 40s with alopecia areata. Some clones in this sample may be carry-over from other donors' samples.

This clonotype occurred a few times. V is TRBV12-3 or TRBV12-4 and J is TRBJ2-1; D not certain. The V gene lost 6 bases and the J gene lost 0 bases, with 15 bases spanning the gap. The CDR3 totals 16 residues. Here the CDR3 reads CASSPTPSDSYNEQFF. The CDR3 region has the DNA TGTGCCAGCAGCCCCACCCCCAGCGACTCCTACAATGAGCAGTTCTTC.

V is TRBV4-3 and J is TRBJ2-7, with 9 bases identical to TRBD2. The CDR3 consists of 19 residues. The junction had 17 bases not matched to a gene; V was cut back by 0 bases and J by 5 bases. Germline values: CDR1 LGHNA, CDR2 YSLEER. The CDR3 coding sequence is TGCGCCAGCAGCCAAGATGTAGTAACTAGCGGGTTTGGACGAGACGAGCAGTACTTC. It is translated as CASSQDVVTSGFGRDEQYF.

This clonotype has only a few counts. V and J are TRBV28 and TRBJ2-7, with unresolved D. V was pared by 5 bases and J by 4 bases, with 9 bases between. The CDR3 runs to 12 residues. CDR1 and CDR2 from the germline V gene are MDHEN and SYDVKM. The CDR3 loop reads CASSILTYEQYF. DNA for the CDR3: TGTGCCAGCAGTATCCTAACTTACGAGCAGTACTTC.

V is TRBV10-1 and J is TRBJ2-1, with TRBD2 matching over 12 bases. Trimming took 6 bases from V and 3 from J; bases not matched to a gene: 9. This CDR3 contains 17 residues. Germline lookup yields CDR1 WNHNN and CDR2 SYGVQD (reference sequence). The CDR3 region is CASRAPKGLAGYNEQFF. The CDR3 DNA is TGCGCCAGCAGGGCCCCCAAGGGACTAGCGGGCTACAATGAGCAGTTCTTC.

This chain uses TRBV3-1 with TRBJ2-1; 7 bases are shared with TRBD2. CDR3 size: 14 residues. Germline CDR1 and CDR2: LGHDT and YNNKEL (reference sequence). The V gene end was trimmed by 6 bases and the J gene end by 6 bases; junction bases not matched to a gene: 8. The CDR3 reads CASSPEAGRNEQFF. For the CDR3, the DNA is TGTGCCAGCAGTCCAGAAGCGGGACGCAATGAGCAGTTCTTC.

The rearrangement links TRBV7-2 to TRBJ2-3, with D perhaps assigned TRBD1 or TRBD2 (5 bases each). Looked up from germline, CDR1 is SGHTA and CDR2 is FQGNSA. The CDR3 is 17 residues long. V lost 3 bases, J lost 2 bases, and 18 bases lay in between. CDR3 in amino acids: CASSFGGTRGVTDTQYF. Here the CDR3 DNA reads TGTGCCAGCAGCTTTGGGGGAACTAGGGGCGTCACAGATACGCAGTATTTT. Full variable domain (remainder filled in from reference TRBV7-2 and TRBJ2-3): GAGVSQSPSNKVTEKGKDVELRCDPISGHTALYWYRQSLGQGLEFLIYFQGNSAPDKSGLPSDRFSAERTGGSVSTLTIQRTQQEDSAVYLCASSFGGTRGVTDTQYFGPGTRLTVL.

V is TRBV27 and J is TRBJ2-1, with no clear D. The CDR3 has 14 residues. Trimming removed 5 bases from V and 3 bases from J, with 11 bases in between. Germline CDR1 is MNHEY and CDR2 is SMNVEV (reference sequence). Here the CDR3 reads CASSAQQIYNEQFF. The CDR3 coding sequence is TGTGCCAGCAGTGCACAGCAAATCTACAATGAGCAGTTCTTC.

In this sample, this clonotype turned up a few times. The chain has TRBV6-2 or TRBV6-3 and TRBJ2-2, with a tentative D call TRBD1 (6 bases). Trimming removed 4 bases from V and 3 bases from J, with 9 bases in between. The CDR3 is 14 amino acids. Germline-derived CDR1 and CDR2 are MNHEY and SVGEGT. The CDR3 is CASSSGQHTGELFF. CDR3 coding DNA: TGTGCCAGCAGTTCCGGACAGCACACCGGGGAGCTGTTTTTT.

J is TRBJ2-7 and V is TRBV3-1, with no clear D. V lost 4 bases and J lost 4, with 17 bases in between. The germline V gene has CDR1 LGHDT and CDR2 YNNKEL (reference sequence). CDR3 length: 15 amino acids. The CDR3 DNA sequence: TGTGCCAGCAGCCCGCAATGGGCAGGCCAGTACGAGCAGTACTTC. Encoded protein: CASSPQWAGQYEQYF.

The rearrangement links TRBV6-5 to TRBJ1-6, with D unresolved. This CDR3 is 13 amino acids long. V was shortened by 6 bases and J by 10 bases, with 13 bases between the two germline ends. Germline V gene data show CDR1 as MNHEY and CDR2 as SVGAGI. DNA for the CDR3: TGTGCCAGCAGCCCGATTGAGAGATCACCCCTCCACTTT. It codes for CASSPIERSPLHF.

This clonotype was found once. This chain links TRBV12-3 or TRBV12-4 with TRBJ2-1; TRBD2 matches 8 bases. The CDR3 is made up of 15 amino acids. J was trimmed by 8 bases and V by 3 bases; bases with no gene match: 9. CDR3 sequence (DNA): TGTGCCAGCAGTTTGTCGAGCGGGAGTCGGGATGAGCAGTTCTTC. Its translation is CASSLSSGSRDEQFF.

This sequence joins TRBV28 and TRBJ1-1; D unresolved. Germline-derived CDR1 and CDR2 are MDHEN and SYDVKM. The CDR3 totals 13 residues. Trimming removed 10 bases from V and 1 base from J, with 13 bases in between. The CDR3 coding sequence is TGTGCCACCCAAGGTCCGGGGAACACTGAAGCTTTCTTT. Amino acids: CATQGPGNTEAFF.

The rearrangement joins TRBV20-1 to TRBJ1-1, with D perhaps TRBD1 (6 bases). V was clipped by 3 bases and J by 1 base, with 15 bases between them. This CDR3 is 15 amino acids long. Per germline, CDR1 DFQATT and CDR2 SNEGSKA (reference sequence). CDR3 in amino acids: CSASRGGISNTEAFF. CDR3 coding DNA: TGCAGTGCTAGCCGTGGGGGCATATCGAACACTGAAGCTTTCTTT.

V is TRBV20-1 and J is TRBJ2-3, with TRBD1 matching over 10 bases. The germline V gene encodes CDR1 DFQATT and CDR2 SNEGSKA (reference sequence). The CDR3 extends over 17 amino acids. Germline trimming cut 6 bases from V and 1 base from J; bases unmatched to any gene: 13. CDR3 bases: TGCAGTGCAATACGCGGGACAGGGGTAGGAGGCACAGATACGCAGTATTTT. Protein: CSAIRGTGVGGTDTQYF.

The chain is built from TRBV6-5 and TRBJ2-5; 7 nucleotides align to TRBD1. V gave up 5 bases and J gave up 4 bases; unmatched junction bases: 10. This CDR3 is 15 amino acids long. Per the germline V gene, CDR1 is MNHEY and CDR2 is SVGAGI. The CDR3 reads CASSKSTGFRETQYF. The CDR3 coding sequence is TGTGCCAGCAGTAAATCGACAGGGTTCCGAGAGACCCAGTACTTC.

The chain joins TRBV28 to TRBJ2-2, with TRBD1 matching over 8 bases. The CDR3 contains 16 residues. J lost 5 bases, V lost 3 bases, and 8 bases had no gene match. The germline gives CDR1 MDHEN, CDR2 SYDVKM. CDR3 sequence: CASSFSGTGKTGELFF. DNA for the CDR3: TGTGCCAGCAGTTTCTCCGGGACAGGCAAGACCGGGGAGCTGTTTTTT.

This chain joins TRBV6-1 and TRBJ2-6, with 7 positions matching TRBD1. Germline V gene data show CDR1 as MNHNS and CDR2 as SASEGT. J lost 0 bases, V lost 4 bases, and 9 bases had no gene match. CDR3 length equals 18 residues. This chain's CDR3 is CASSVRNRGFSGANVLTF. The DNA of the CDR3 is TGTGCCAGCAGTGTTAGAAACAGGGGCTTCTCTGGGGCCAACGTCCTGACTTTC.

The V gene is TRBV6-2 or TRBV6-3, the J gene TRBJ2-3; D not certain. CDR3 length: 14 residues. V lost 0 bases to trimming and J lost 5 bases, with 9 bases between them. In germline, CDR1 is MNHEY, CDR2 SVGEGT. CDR3: CASSYSTVKDTQYF. Written as DNA, the CDR3 is TGTGCCAGCAGTTACTCTACTGTCAAAGATACGCAGTATTTT.

The chain joins TRBV19 to TRBJ2-3; no firm D call. Trimming shortened V by 3 bases and J by 5 bases, and 6 bases separated the two germline ends. This CDR3 comprises 12 residues. CDR1 and CDR2 (germline): LNHDA, SQIVND (reference sequence). CDR3 nucleotide sequence: TGTGCCAGTAGTATGTTCGGAGATACGCAGTATTTT. Amino acids: CASSMFGDTQYF.

This clonotype was seen a few times. This rearrangement joins TRBV18 to TRBJ2-7, with a tentative D call TRBD1 (9 bases). Germline V gene sequence: CDR1 KGHSH, CDR2 LQKENI. The CDR3 is made up of 19 amino acids. V was pared by 2 bases and J by 2 bases, with 25 bases between. The DNA of the CDR3 is TGTGCCAGCTCACCAGGACAGGGGTGGAGCGGGGGACCCCCCTACGAGCAGTACTTC. Protein product: CASSPGQGWSGGPPYEQYF. Drawing the rest from reference TRBV18 and TRBJ2-7, the complete variable domain is NAGVMQNPRHLVRRRGQEARLRCSPMKGHSHVYWYRQLPEEGLKFMVYLQKENIIDESGMPKERFSAEFPKEGPSILRIQQVVRGDSAAYFCASSPGQGWSGGPPYEQYFGPGTRLTVT.

J is TRBJ1-1 and V is TRBV7-9; unclear D gene. Trimming cost V 6 bases and J 4 bases, with 6 bases left between them. The CDR3 sequence is 11 residues long. Germline loops: CDR1 SEHNR, CDR2 FQNEAQ (reference sequence). The CDR3 loop is CASREGTEAFF. DNA of the CDR3: TGTGCCAGCAGGGAGGGCACTGAAGCTTTCTTT.

In its sample, this clonotype was seen a few times. The J gene is TRBJ2-2, the V gene TRBV7-2; D call uncertain. With 5 bases removed from V and 0 bases from J, the gap between germline ends came to 10 bases. The CDR3 length is 15 residues. Looked up from germline, CDR1 is SGHTA and CDR2 is FQGNSA. CDR3 residues: CASSTGAPNTGELFF. The CDR3 DNA sequence: TGTGCCAGCAGCACCGGCGCGCCGAACACCGGGGAGCTGTTTTTT.